The 8 T cell receptor beta chains below come from one sample, sequenced in a study of follicular helper T cells after annual influenza vaccination. The time point was: 2014-2015 season, pre-vaccination. Here immunoSEQ multiplex PCR was the method, and the copy in TCRdb shows in-frame clones only, minus some. The sample has 25,000 to 35,000 clones; approximately 80% are singletons. Sequenced material: CXCR5+ CD38- circulating T follicular helper cells from blood, taken on the day of influenza vaccination. Regarding subset: circulating Tfh, non-naive CD4+CXCR5+PD-1+ (ICOS+CD38+ or ICOS-CD38-). The receptors were sampled from an adult who received the influenza vaccine.

The gene calls are TRBV5-1 and TRBJ1-2; 8 bases match TRBD1. Germline V CDR1 and CDR2: SGHRS, YFSETQ. CDR3 length equals 14 residues. With 0 bases clipped from V and 7 bases from J, the junction kept 5 bases outside the gene matches. The CDR3 loop reads CASSLDPQGGGYTF. As DNA, the CDR3 is TGCGCCAGCAGCTTGGACCCACAGGGGGGTGGCTACACCTTC.

The chain uses TRBV6-1 and TRBJ1-2; D is uncertain. The length of the CDR3 is 13 residues. Trimming took 8 bases from V and 2 from J, leaving 12 bases between them. In germline, CDR1 is MNHNS, CDR2 SASEGT. Here the CDR3 DNA reads TGTGCCAGCGAAGAGGGATTAAACTATGGCTACACCTTC. Its translation is CASEEGLNYGYTF.

As to this clone: Other DNA sequences of this sample code for an identical CDR3. This sequence joins TRBV5-1 and TRBJ2-1; 7 nucleotides match TRBD2. V lost 2 bases to trimming and J lost 7 bases; unmatched junction nucleotides: 6. The germline V gene has CDR1 SGHRS and CDR2 YFSETQ. This CDR3 spans 14 amino acids. The CDR3 sequence is CASSLNPGGNEQFF. The CDR3 coding sequence is TGCGCCAGCAGCTTAAATCCCGGGGGGAATGAGCAGTTCTTC.

The chain carries TRBV7-2 and TRBJ2-5, with D possibly being TRBD2 (5 bases). Germline CDR1 SGHTA, CDR2 FQGNSA. V lost 5 bases and J lost 2, with 12 bases in between. CDR3 length: 14 amino acids. The CDR3 here is CASSPQAAQETQYF. The CDR3 DNA sequence: TGTGCCAGCAGCCCACAAGCGGCACAAGAGACCCAGTACTTC.

The chain couples TRBV6-1 to TRBJ1-4; no reliable D call. The V end lost 3 bases, the J end lost 1 base, and 6 bases lay between the germline ends. The germline gives CDR1 MNHNS, CDR2 SASEGT. CDR3 length: 14 residues. In nucleotides, the CDR3 is TGTGCCAGCAGTGACCGGGGAACTAATGAAAAACTGTTTTTT. Translation: CASSDRGTNEKLFF.

The genes are TRBV19 and TRBJ1-2, with TRBD1 matching 9 bases. J lost 2 bases, V lost 7 bases, and 5 bases had no gene match. CDR1 LNHDA and CDR2 SQIVND come from the germline V gene (reference sequence). This CDR3 region has 14 residues. The chain's CDR3 is CASNIGTGNYGYTF. The CDR3 DNA follows: TGTGCCAGTAACATCGGGACAGGGAACTATGGCTACACCTTC.

CDR3 amino acids: CASSSPGQSSYEQYF. In DNA, the CDR3 is TGTGCCAGTAGTTCTCCGGGACAGTCTTCCTACGAGCAGTACTTC. The rearrangement uses TRBV19 and TRBJ2-7, with 7 bases lining up with TRBD1. Looked up from germline, CDR1 is LNHDA and CDR2 is SQIVND (reference sequence). J gave up 1 base and V 5 bases, and 8 bases lay outside the gene matches. The CDR3 contains 15 residues. Filled out from reference TRBV19 and TRBJ2-7, the complete variable domain reads DGGITQSPKYLFRKEGQNVTLSCEQNLNHDAMYWYRQDPGQGLRLIYYSQIVNDFQKGDIAEGYSVSREKKESFPLTVTSAQKNPTAFYLCASSSPGQSSYEQYFGPGTRLTVT.

The chain joins TRBV4-1 to TRBJ1-4; 9 nucleotides align to TRBD1. The CDR3 is 15 residues long. J lost 8 bases, V lost 1 base, and 5 bases had no gene match. Germline V gene data show CDR1 as MGHRA and CDR2 as YSYEKL. Written as DNA, the CDR3 is TGCGCCAGCAGCCAAGTGGGACAGGGAGGGGAAAAACTGTTTTTT. Protein: CASSQVGQGGEKLFF.